Listed below are T cell receptor beta chains from one sample, sequenced in a study of identical twins. TCRdb reprocessed the 5' RACE reads via MiXCR and lists one record per CDR3 protein. The sample consists of hundreds of thousands of distinct CDR3 sequences, roughly 20% of them appearing once. The sample was also linked to a second study, of T cells expressing NK-cell markers.

Sequenced input: PBMCs. These receptors all come from a woman under 30 in good health. The CDR3 runs from the conserved cysteine through the conserved F or W. Each record gives: D gene, CDR3 length, J gene, V gene, clone size, CDR3 DNA, CDR3 protein. A D gene is named only where the DNA matches it firmly. Expanded clones are given a class, and other clones once, few, many or no size at all.

>.|14|TRBJ2-7|TRBV12-3/TRBV12-4|many
TGTGCCAGCATACAATCTGAGAGCTCCTACGAGCAGTACTTC
CASIQSESSYEQYF
>.|12|TRBJ2-1|TRBV2|few
TGTGCCAGCAGGGGTTTCGGGGGTGAGCAGTTCTTC
CASRGFGGEQFF
>.|17|TRBJ2-1|TRBV12-3/TRBV12-4|.
TGTGCCAGCACTCAAGGAAGGGGACACCCTCCAGCCAATGAGCAGTTCTTC
CASTQGRGHPPANEQFF
>.|16|TRBJ2-7|TRBV5-1|.
TGCGCCAGCAGCTTTACTACCGGGACAAGCTCCTACGAGCAGTACTTC
CASSFTTGTSSYEQYF
>TRBD1|16|TRBJ2-1|TRBV7-9|.
TGTGCCAGCAGATGGGTCGGCAGGGGGCGCCCCGCGGGGCAGTTCTTC
CASRWVGRGRPAGQFF
>.|15|TRBJ2-1|TRBV4-3|.
TGCGCCAGCAGCATCACAGGCCCAGGGGCGGGAAAGCAGTTCTTC
CASSITGPGAGKQFF
>.|14|TRBJ2-7|TRBV4-3|few
TGCGCCAGCAGCCAAGTGGTCCGGGAGAGCGAGCAGTACTTC
CASSQVVRESEQYF
>.|17|TRBJ2-6|TRBV12-3/TRBV12-4|.
TGTGCCAGCAAATCTCCCGCAGGGGTTTCTGGGGCCAACGTCCTGACTTTC
CASKSPAGVSGANVLTF
>.|17|TRBJ2-3|TRBV11-2|.
TGTGCCAGCAGCTTAATGACGGGACTCCAACACACAGATACGCAGTATTTT
CASSLMTGLQHTDTQYF
>.|18|TRBJ2-3|TRBV7-8|few
TGTGCCAGCAGCTTACGTTTAGGAGCAGGGATCGGTTGGAATACGCAGTATTTT
CASSLRLGAGIGWNTQYF
>.|11|TRBJ2-1|TRBV20-1|few
TGCAGTGCTGCCACCGGGAGTGAGCAGTTCTTC
CSAATGSEQFF
>.|13|TRBJ2-5|TRBV27|.
TGTGCCAGCACCGACCGGTTGAGAGAGACCCAGTACTTC
CASTDRLRETQYF
>.|14|TRBJ1-2|TRBV20-1|.
TGCAGTGCGCAAAGCGACGGACTTAACTATGGCTACACCTTC
CSAQSDGLNYGYTF
>.|15|TRBJ2-1|TRBV5-1|few
TGCGCCAGCAGCCCGATCCACCGGGGCGACAATGAGCAGTTCTTC
CASSPIHRGDNEQFF
>TRBD1|14|TRBJ2-4|TRBV27|few
TGTGCCAGCAGTTTATTGAGGGGGCTAAACATTCAGTACTTC
CASSLLRGLNIQYF
>TRBD1|13|TRBJ1-2|TRBV6-1|few
TGTGCCAGCAGACCTACAGGGGACTATGGCTACACCTTC
CASRPTGDYGYTF
>TRBD2|13|TRBJ2-7|TRBV10-3|.
TGTGCCATCCGGGCGGGGGGGACCTACGAGCAGTACTTC
CAIRAGGTYEQYF
>.|11|TRBJ2-5|TRBV10-3|many
TGTGCCATCAGTGACCGTGAGACCCAGTACTTC
CAISDRETQYF
>.|13|TRBJ1-1|TRBV12-3/TRBV12-4|few
TGTGCCAGCAGTTTTAAATTGGGGACTGAAGCTTTCTTT
CASSFKLGTEAFF
>.|14|TRBJ1-1|TRBV5-1|many
TGCGCCAGCAGCCCGGGACATTTGAACACTGAAGCTTTCTTT
CASSPGHLNTEAFF
>.|11|TRBJ2-7|TRBV12-3/TRBV12-4|many
TGTGCCAGCAGTTCGAGCGGCGAGCAGTACTTC
CASSSSGEQYF
>TRBD1|16|TRBJ2-5|TRBV5-5|few
TGTGCCAGCAGCTTGGGGGACAGGGTTTGGGGAGAGACCCAGTACTTC
CASSLGDRVWGETQYF
>.|17|TRBJ2-2|TRBV28|.
TGTGCCAGCACCCTCTTCCGGGACGGTCCGAACACCGGGGAGCTGTTTTTT
CASTLFRDGPNTGELFF
>.|14|TRBJ1-2|TRBV12-3/TRBV12-4|few
TGTGCCAGCAGTTTACGAGGCAGGCTTTTGGGCTACACCTTC
CASSLRGRLLGYTF
>.|13|TRBJ2-5|TRBV7-8|.
TGTGCCAGCAGCAAAACGGGGGTGGAGACCCAGTACTTC
CASSKTGVETQYF
>.|13|TRBJ1-1|TRBV6-1|few
TGTGCCAGCACTCTCCAACTGGGGACTGAAGCTTTCTTT
CASTLQLGTEAFF
>.|14|TRBJ2-1|TRBV7-9|few
TGTGCCAGCAGCCTCACCGGGATCCACAATGAGCAGTTCTTC
CASSLTGIHNEQFF
>TRBD2|16|TRBJ2-1|TRBV18|.
TGTGCCAGCTCACCAACGACTAGCGGGAGTTTGTATGAGCAGTTCTTC
CASSPTTSGSLYEQFF
>TRBD1|16|TRBJ2-6|TRBV29-1|few
TGCAGCGTTGGAGGGGACAGTCTCTCTGGGGCCAACGTCCTGACTTTC
CSVGGDSLSGANVLTF
>TRBD2|14|TRBJ2-1|TRBV20-1|few
TGCAGTGCTACAGGGACTATGCACGGCAATGAGCAGTTCTTC
CSATGTMHGNEQFF
>.|12|TRBJ1-5|TRBV5-5|.
TGTGCCAGCAGCTCCGGGGCTCAGCCCCAGCATTTT
CASSSGAQPQHF
>TRBD1|13|TRBJ2-7|TRBV5-1|few
TGCGCCAGCAGGCCCGGGACAGACTACGAGCAGTACTTC
CASRPGTDYEQYF
>.|12|TRBJ2-2|TRBV29-1|.
TGCAGCGCGTCGTCGCTGGCCGGGGAGCTGTTTTTT
CSASSLAGELFF
>.|12|TRBJ2-1|TRBV20-1|many
TGCAGTGCTTCTTCCCCCGGGGGTGAGCAGTTCTTC
CSASSPGGEQFF
>.|14|TRBJ2-5|TRBV20-1|few
TGCAGTGCTAAGTACGACGTGGCCCAGGAGACCCAGTACTTC
CSAKYDVAQETQYF
>TRBD1|13|TRBJ2-7|TRBV7-2|.
TGTGCCAGCAGCCAAATACAGGGGATCGAGCAGTACTTC
CASSQIQGIEQYF
>.|14|TRBJ1-1|TRBV2|.
TGTGCCAGTCAAAACCGTGGGCGGAACACTGAAGCTTTCTTT
CASQNRGRNTEAFF
>.|11|TRBJ1-2|TRBV12-3/TRBV12-4|few
TGTGCCAGCAGTTTGCACTCAGGCTACACCTTC
CASSLHSGYTF